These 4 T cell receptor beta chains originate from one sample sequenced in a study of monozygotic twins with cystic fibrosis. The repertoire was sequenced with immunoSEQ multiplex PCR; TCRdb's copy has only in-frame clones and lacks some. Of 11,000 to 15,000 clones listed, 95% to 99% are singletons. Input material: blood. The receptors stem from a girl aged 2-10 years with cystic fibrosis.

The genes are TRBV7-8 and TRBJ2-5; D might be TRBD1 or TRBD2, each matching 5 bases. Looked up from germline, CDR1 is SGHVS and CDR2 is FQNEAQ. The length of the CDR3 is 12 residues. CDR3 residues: CVTGPSRETQYF. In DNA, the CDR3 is TGTGTTACGGGGCCTTCTAGAGAGACCCAGTACTTC.

The CDR3 sequence is CAWSVRGQGIQPQHF. The CDR3, as DNA: TGTGCCTGGAGTGTACGTGGACAGGGGATTCAGCCCCAGCATTTT. The chain combines TRBV30 with TRBJ1-5; 9 bases align to TRBD1. The V segment lost 0 bases and the J segment 6 bases; nucleotides outside the gene matches: 6. CDR3 size: 15 residues. CDR1 GTSNPN and CDR2 SVGIG come from the germline V gene (reference sequence).

CDR3 loop: CASSFKGRRPYNEQFF. The CDR3 nucleotides read TGTGCCAGCAGCTTCAAGGGACGCCGTCCCTACAATGAGCAGTTCTTC. The chain is built from TRBV5-6 and TRBJ2-1, with D possibly being TRBD1 or TRBD2 (5 bases each). Trimming removed 2 bases from V and 2 bases from J, with 14 bases in between. CDR1 is SGHDT, CDR2 YYEEEE, per germline. The CDR3 extends over 16 amino acids.

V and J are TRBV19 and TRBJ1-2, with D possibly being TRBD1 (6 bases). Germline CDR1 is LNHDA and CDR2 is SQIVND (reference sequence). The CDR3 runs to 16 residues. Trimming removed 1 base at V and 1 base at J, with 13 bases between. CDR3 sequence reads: CASSIGTGLLNYGYTF. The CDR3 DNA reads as TGTGCCAGTAGTATAGGTACAGGGTTGCTTAACTATGGCTACACCTTC.